Following are 12 T cell receptor beta chains from one sample sequenced in a study of blood T cell repertoires in COVID-19 (TCRdb year 2020). Library preparation employed the immunoSEQ multiplex PCR assay. Drawn from immuneACCESS, this table holds only the in-frame rearrangements with V and J called that TCRdb kept. Clones are partly lost; checked studies trace under half to an unresolved V gene and leave the rest unexplained. The sample table lists about 210,000 clones, about 84% of them with a count of one. The ten top clones hold about 5.6% of the sample. Sequencing input: PBMCs or T cells enriched from blood (not recorded which). Receptor source: a man aged 40-50 years with acute COVID-19.

The chain couples TRBV7-2 to TRBJ1-1; D might be TRBD1 (5 bases). V lost 2 bases and J 6 bases, leaving 13 bases between the germline ends. Germline loops: CDR1 SGHTA, CDR2 FQGNSA. The CDR3 sequence is 14 residues long. This CDR3 is CASSLIYRQSEAFF. The CDR3 DNA is TGTGCCAGCAGCTTAATTTACAGGCAGTCTGAAGCTTTCTTT.

The J gene is TRBJ1-6, the V gene TRBV28, with 7 bases that match TRBD1. The length of the CDR3 is 14 residues. CDR1 MDHEN and CDR2 SYDVKM come from the germline V gene. J was trimmed by 7 bases and V by 6 bases; bases with no gene match: 6. The CDR3 sequence: CASRQGQDNSPLHF. The CDR3 region has the DNA TGTGCCAGCAGGCAAGGACAGGACAATTCACCCCTCCACTTT. Full variable domain (outside the CDR3, taken from reference TRBV28 and TRBJ1-6): DVKVTQSSRYLVKRTGEKVFLECVQDMDHENMFWYRQDPGLGLRLIYFSYDVKMKEKGDIPEGYSVSREKKERFSLILESASTNQTSMYLCASRQGQDNSPLHFGNGTRLTVT.

The chain has TRBV7-6 and TRBJ2-7; TRBD2 matches 8 bases. The CDR3 spans 15 residues. The junction had 6 bases not matched to a gene; V was cut back by 5 bases and J by 0 bases. Germline-derived CDR1 and CDR2 are SGHVS and FNYEAQ. CDR3 bases: TGTGCCAGCAGCCCTACTAGCGGTAACTCCTACGAGCAGTACTTC. It is translated as CASSPTSGNSYEQYF.

The chain has TRBV2 and TRBJ2-3; 15 nucleotides line up with TRBD2. Germline V gene data show CDR1 as SNHLY and CDR2 as FYNNEI. This CDR3 contains 18 residues. With V trimmed by 7 bases and J by 4 bases, 12 bases remained unmatched. CDR3 sequence: CASTPGTSGRIKADTQYF. CDR3 nucleotide sequence: TGTGCCAGCACCCCTGGGACTAGCGGGAGGATAAAGGCAGATACGCAGTATTTT.

CDR3 sequence: CASSLVSSSGNTIYF. CDR3 in DNA: TGTGCCAGCAGCTTAGTATCGAGCTCTGGAAACACCATATATTTT. This chain uses TRBV13 with TRBJ1-3; no firm D call. Germline V gene lookup returns CDR1 PRHDT and CDR2 FYEKMQ (reference sequence). The CDR3 length is 15 residues. V was trimmed by 1 base and J by 0 bases, leaving 7 bases between them.

The chain carries TRBV5-1 and TRBJ1-5; possible D gene TRBD1, 5 bases. The V gene lost 2 bases and the J gene lost 2 bases, with 17 bases spanning the gap. CDR1 is SGHRS, CDR2 YFSETQ, per germline. This CDR3 comprises 17 residues. The CDR3, as DNA: TGCGCCAGCAGCTTTGAACCAGCGGGGGTGGGCAATCAGCCCCAGCATTTT. Its translation: CASSFEPAGVGNQPQHF.

The chain joins TRBV4-2 to TRBJ1-6, with TRBD1 identical over 9 bases. J was trimmed by 8 bases and V by 0 bases; bases with no gene match: 8. The CDR3 sequence is 17 residues long. Germline V gives CDR1 LGHNA, CDR2 YNFKEQ. The CDR3 DNA sequence: TGTGCCAGCAGCCAAGAGGTCGGGACAGGGCCGTATTCACCCCTCCACTTT. This sequence encodes CASSQEVGTGPYSPLHF.

The DNA of the CDR3 is TGTGCCAGCAGTCCGAAGGGACAGCCGAGCAATCAGCCCCAGCATTTT. It codes for CASSPKGQPSNQPQHF. The chain carries TRBV27 and TRBJ1-5; 7 bases are a match to TRBD1. The CDR3 sequence is 16 residues long. V shed 5 bases and J 1 base; nucleotides not matched to a gene: 8. Germline CDR1 is MNHEY and CDR2 is SMNVEV (reference sequence).

V gene TRBV18 combines with J gene TRBJ1-2; D might be TRBD1 (5 bases). V lost 3 bases and J 3 bases, leaving 14 bases between the germline ends. The CDR3 is 15 residues long. The germline V gene has CDR1 KGHSH and CDR2 LQKENI. The CDR3 loop reads CASSPTPGGDYGYTF. The CDR3 DNA is TGTGCCAGCTCACCGACCCCGGGGGGGGACTATGGCTACACCTTC.

The genes are TRBV30 and TRBJ2-2, with 9 bases identical to TRBD2. CDR1 and CDR2 (germline): GTSNPN, SVGIG (reference sequence). The CDR3 sequence is 14 residues long. Losses at the gene ends were 6 bases for V and 7 bases for J; bases not matched to a gene: 9. The CDR3 DNA reads as TGTGCCTGCCTAGCTAGCGGGAATGTCGGGGAGCTGTTTTTT. It yields the protein CACLASGNVGELFF.

The chain has TRBV4-1 and TRBJ1-5, with unresolved D. Germline CDR1 reads MGHRA; CDR2 reads YSYEKL. V was pared by 0 bases and J by 15 bases, with 24 bases between. The CDR3 runs to 16 residues. The CDR3 DNA is TGCGCCAGCAGCCAAGATACGGTGACAACCCCTGGTATATTGCATTTT. Residues: CASSQDTVTTPGILHF.

The chain recombines TRBV7-2 with TRBJ2-3, with TRBD2 matching 15 bases. Germline V gene data show CDR1 as SGHTA and CDR2 as FQGNSA. The CDR3 spans 17 residues. The V gene end was trimmed by 5 bases and the J gene end by 4 bases; junction bases not matched to a gene: 7. The CDR3 region has the DNA TGTGCCAGCAGCCCTGGGACTAGCGGGAGGAGGTCAGATACGCAGTATTTT. This codes for CASSPGTSGRRSDTQYF.